Listed below are T cell receptor beta chains from one sample, sequenced in a study of regulatory T cells in long-lasting Graves disease. TCRdb called the multiplex PCR reads again in MiXCR, with one record for every CDR3 protein. The sample lists approximately 400,000 distinct CDR3 sequences; 12% were seen once. The same data also went into a second study, on T cells in Graves' hyperthyroidism and ophthalmopathy.

The sequencing used peripheral blood mononuclear cells (PBMCs), collected at new diagnosis, from a patient treated with antithyroid drugs. The receptors stem from a woman aged 18-30 years with Graves disease. Both conserved end residues are part of each CDR3. The D gene is left open where the match is weak. Clone size appears in some rows only: once, few, many, or a class for an expanded clone.

J: TRBJ2-7; V: TRBV20-1; size: many; D: TRBD2; CDR3: CSASASGSYEQYF; DNA: TGCAGTGCTAGCGCTAGCGGGAGCTACGAGCAGTACTTC
J: TRBJ2-2; V: TRBV27; size: many; D: NA; CDR3: CASSSYTNTGELFF; DNA: TGTGCCAGCAGTTCTTACACGAACACCGGGGAGCTGTTTTTT
J: TRBJ1-2; V: TRBV10-3; size: many; D: TRBD1; CDR3: CAISESDRADGYTF; DNA: TGTGCCATCAGTGAGTCGGACAGGGCTGATGGCTACACCTTC
J: TRBJ2-7; V: TRBV4-1; size: many; D: NA; CDR3: CASSLAPRSANEQYF; DNA: TGCGCCAGCAGCCTGGCCCCCCGGTCCGCCAACGAGCAGTACTTC
J: TRBJ2-3; V: TRBV10-3; size: few; D: NA; CDR3: CAISEGSTDTQYF; DNA: TGTGCCATCAGTGAAGGTAGCACAGATACGCAGTATTTT
J: TRBJ1-4; V: TRBV9; size: many; D: TRBD1; CDR3: CASSYTQGAGEKLFF; DNA: TGTGCCAGCAGCTATACACAGGGGGCAGGAGAAAAACTGTTTTTT
J: TRBJ2-3; V: TRBV27; size: many; D: TRBD1; CDR3: CASSRDRGGADTQYF; DNA: TGTGCCAGCAGCCGGGACAGGGGAGGCGCAGATACGCAGTATTTT
J: TRBJ1-5; V: TRBV18; size: many; D: TRBD1; CDR3: CASSPRDRANQPQHF; DNA: TGTGCCAGCTCACCACGGGACAGGGCGAATCAGCCCCAGCATTTT
J: TRBJ2-2; V: TRBV12-5; size: NA; D: NA; CDR3: CASGLVPVVTGELFF; DNA: TGTGCTAGTGGTTTGGTACCTGTGGTCACCGGGGAGCTGTTTTTT
J: TRBJ1-1; V: TRBV10-3; size: NA; D: NA; CDR3: CAISDRDTMNTEAFF; DNA: TGTGCCATCAGTGATCGGGACACTATGAACACTGAAGCTTTCTTT
J: TRBJ2-1; V: TRBV12-3/TRBV12-4; size: many; D: TRBD2; CDR3: CASRPGLDSYNEQFF; DNA: TGTGCCAGCAGGCCGGGACTAGATAGCTACAATGAGCAGTTCTTC
J: TRBJ1-1; V: TRBV19; size: NA; D: NA; CDR3: CASSILPGNTEAFF; DNA: TGTGCCAGTAGTATCCTGCCCGGGAACACTGAAGCTTTCTTT
J: TRBJ1-5; V: TRBV6-1; size: many; D: NA; CDR3: CASSDFPRPQHF; DNA: TGTGCCAGCAGTGACTTTCCCCGGCCCCAGCATTTT
J: TRBJ2-3; V: TRBV20-1; size: many; D: TRBD2; CDR3: CSVRASGSRDTQYF; DNA: TGCAGTGTCAGGGCTAGCGGGAGTAGGGATACGCAGTATTTT
J: TRBJ2-1; V: TRBV30; size: many; D: NA; CDR3: CAWEGYNEQFF; DNA: TGTGCCTGGGAGGGATACAATGAGCAGTTCTTC
J: TRBJ2-7; V: TRBV16; size: few; D: NA; CDR3: CASSHLARRSYEQYF; DNA: TGTGCCAGCAGCCATCTAGCGAGACGCTCCTACGAGCAGTACTTC
J: TRBJ2-3; V: TRBV10-3; size: NA; D: NA; CDR3: CAIRAGTDTQYF; DNA: TGTGCCATCAGGGCCGGAACAGATACGCAGTATTTT
J: TRBJ1-1; V: TRBV6-1; size: many; D: TRBD1; CDR3: CASSVAGGTHTEAFF; DNA: TGTGCCAGCAGTGTAGCAGGGGGCACCCACACTGAAGCTTTCTTT
J: TRBJ2-5; V: TRBV7-9; size: few; D: NA; CDR3: CASSLAFVRGQETQYF; DNA: TGTGCCAGCAGCTTAGCCTTCGTGAGGGGCCAAGAGACCCAGTACTTC
J: TRBJ2-1; V: TRBV7-3; size: many; D: NA; CDR3: CASSPQFLRGEQFF; DNA: TGTGCCAGCAGCCCTCAATTCCTACGAGGAGAGCAGTTCTTC
J: TRBJ2-2; V: TRBV14; size: many; D: TRBD2; CDR3: CASSRYLGGSTGELFF; DNA: TGTGCCAGCAGCCGATACCTCGGGGGGAGCACCGGGGAGCTGTTTTTT
J: TRBJ2-5; V: TRBV7-2; size: many; D: NA; CDR3: CASSLRVLVGRETQYF; DNA: TGTGCCAGCAGCTTAAGGGTGCTGGTCGGTCGGGAGACCCAGTACTTC
J: TRBJ2-1; V: TRBV6-1; size: many; D: TRBD1; CDR3: CASSAPAGTGIVNEQFF; DNA: TGTGCCAGCAGTGCCCCGGCCGGGACAGGGATCGTCAATGAGCAGTTCTTC
J: TRBJ2-3; V: TRBV29-1; size: NA; D: TRBD2; CDR3: CSVEVAGGTDTQYF; DNA: TGCAGCGTTGAAGTGGCGGGGGGCACAGATACGCAGTATTTT
J: TRBJ2-1; V: TRBV7-2; size: many; D: TRBD2; CDR3: CASSFRLAGYNEQFF; DNA: TGTGCCAGCAGCTTTCGGCTAGCGGGCTACAATGAGCAGTTCTTC
J: TRBJ1-1; V: TRBV9; size: NA; D: TRBD1; CDR3: CASSVSGGDTEAFF; DNA: TGTGCCAGCAGCGTTTCAGGGGGCGACACTGAAGCTTTCTTT
J: TRBJ2-7; V: TRBV20-1; size: many; D: TRBD1; CDR3: CSAIRDRGRHEQYF; DNA: TGCAGTGCTATCCGGGACAGGGGCCGCCACGAGCAGTACTTC
J: TRBJ2-5; V: TRBV7-6; size: few; D: NA; CDR3: CASSSHPGPETQYF; DNA: TGTGCCAGCAGCTCCCATCCCGGGCCGGAGACCCAGTACTTC
J: TRBJ1-5; V: TRBV19; size: NA; D: NA; CDR3: CASSLGRYSNQPQHF; DNA: TGTGCCAGTAGTTTGGGCCGGTATAGCAATCAGCCCCAGCATTTT
J: TRBJ2-2; V: TRBV27; size: many; D: NA; CDR3: CASSGLAYTGELFF; DNA: TGTGCCAGCAGCGGTCTAGCTTACACCGGGGAGCTGTTTTTT
J: TRBJ2-7; V: TRBV6-5; size: many; D: NA; CDR3: CASSYRDIRGEQYF; DNA: TGTGCCAGCAGTTACCGGGATATTCGGGGCGAGCAGTACTTC
J: TRBJ2-7; V: TRBV7-2; size: few; D: TRBD1; CDR3: CASSWTGSSGYEQYF; DNA: TGTGCCAGCAGCTGGACAGGGTCGTCCGGATACGAGCAGTACTTC
J: TRBJ2-3; V: TRBV20-1; size: few; D: TRBD2; CDR3: CSARTSASTDTQYF; DNA: TGCAGTGCTAGGACTAGCGCAAGCACAGATACGCAGTATTTT
J: TRBJ2-3; V: TRBV5-1; size: many; D: NA; CDR3: CASQVRGAQADTQYF; DNA: TGCGCCAGCCAAGTCCGAGGGGCGCAGGCAGATACGCAGTATTTT
J: TRBJ2-1; V: TRBV4-1; size: many; D: TRBD1; CDR3: CASSQEVQGTYNEQFF; DNA: TGCGCCAGCAGCCAAGAGGTACAGGGGACCTACAATGAGCAGTTCTTC
J: TRBJ1-2; V: TRBV28; size: many; D: NA; CDR3: CASTDQGIYQYGYTF; DNA: TGTGCCAGCACAGACCAGGGGATATATCAATATGGCTACACCTTC
J: TRBJ1-1; V: TRBV2; size: many; D: TRBD1; CDR3: CATIGDSMNTEAFF; DNA: TGTGCCACCATAGGGGACAGCATGAACACTGAAGCTTTCTTT
J: TRBJ2-7; V: TRBV28; size: many; D: NA; CDR3: CASSWNTDSYEQYF; DNA: TGTGCCAGCAGTTGGAACACGGATTCCTACGAGCAGTACTTC
J: TRBJ2-5; V: TRBV15; size: many; D: NA; CDR3: CATSRGKGYQETQYF; DNA: TGTGCCACCAGCAGAGGAAAGGGGTACCAAGAGACCCAGTACTTC
J: TRBJ1-2; V: TRBV5-1; size: many; D: NA; CDR3: CASSLGLRRNNYGYTF; DNA: TGCGCCAGCAGCTTGGGGCTGCGGAGGAACAACTATGGCTACACCTTC
J: TRBJ1-2; V: TRBV2; size: many; D: NA; CDR3: CASSEQPNYGYTF; DNA: TGTGCCAGCAGTGAACAGCCTAACTATGGCTACACCTTC
J: TRBJ2-5; V: TRBV24-1; size: few; D: NA; CDR3: CATRSDGETQYF; DNA: TGTGCCACCAGAAGCGATGGGGAGACCCAGTACTTC
J: TRBJ2-7; V: TRBV24-1; size: many; D: TRBD2; CDR3: CATSDPLGAGVSEQYF; DNA: TGTGCCACCAGTGATCCGCTAGGTGCGGGAGTCTCGGAGCAGTACTTC
J: TRBJ1-4; V: TRBV4-2; size: many; D: NA; CDR3: CASSQDPVTDLNEKLFF; DNA: TGTGCCAGCAGCCAAGATCCCGTGACAGACCTTAATGAAAAACTGTTTTTT
J: TRBJ1-1; V: TRBV20-1; size: few; D: NA; CDR3: CSAAGTIGSEAFF; DNA: TGCAGTGCCGCGGGGACAATCGGATCCGAAGCTTTCTTT
J: TRBJ2-3; V: TRBV27; size: few; D: NA; CDR3: CASSLSARITDTQYF; DNA: TGTGCCAGCAGTTTATCGGCTAGAATAACAGATACGCAGTATTTT
J: TRBJ2-5; V: TRBV10-3; size: many; D: TRBD1; CDR3: CATGTGQETQYF; DNA: TGTGCCACCGGGACAGGCCAAGAGACCCAGTACTTC
J: TRBJ2-1; V: TRBV29-1; size: NA; D: TRBD2; CDR3: CSVDLAGSCNEQFF; DNA: TGCAGCGTTGATTTAGCGGGGTCCTGCAATGAGCAGTTCTTC
J: TRBJ2-2; V: TRBV13; size: many; D: NA; CDR3: CASSLDGTDGGTGELFF; DNA: TGTGCCAGCAGCTTAGATGGCACCGACGGGGGCACCGGGGAGCTGTTTTTT
J: TRBJ2-2; V: TRBV13; size: few; D: TRBD2; CDR3: CASRLSGTTYTGELFF; DNA: TGTGCCAGCAGATTATCAGGGACTACTTACACCGGGGAGCTGTTTTTT
J: TRBJ2-7; V: TRBV20-1; size: NA; D: NA; CDR3: CSVTTSSVYEQYF; DNA: TGCAGTGTCACAACTAGCTCCGTCTACGAGCAGTACTTC
J: TRBJ1-1; V: TRBV12-3/TRBV12-4; size: many; D: NA; CDR3: CASSLRPATEAFF; DNA: TGTGCCAGCAGTTTGAGGCCTGCCACTGAAGCTTTCTTT
J: TRBJ2-7; V: TRBV6-1; size: many; D: TRBD1; CDR3: CASIRQGFGTYEQYF; DNA: TGTGCCAGCATTAGACAGGGTTTTGGGACCTACGAGCAGTACTTC
J: TRBJ1-5; V: TRBV20-1; size: many; D: TRBD1; CDR3: CSARAAGQPNQPQHF; DNA: TGCAGTGCTAGAGCTGCGGGACAGCCCAATCAGCCCCAGCATTTT
J: TRBJ2-1; V: TRBV20-1; size: few; D: TRBD2; CDR3: CSAPPSGRDDEQFF; DNA: TGCAGTGCCCCTCCGAGCGGGAGGGATGATGAGCAGTTCTTC
J: TRBJ2-7; V: TRBV20-1; size: many; D: TRBD2; CDR3: CSVKTTSAVFAYEQYF; DNA: TGCAGTGTTAAGACGACTAGCGCGGTATTTGCCTACGAGCAGTACTTC